The 24 T cell receptor beta chains listed next were all sequenced from one sample in a study of beta chain features in type 1 diabetes. Since all of the isolated RNA was reverse transcribed, expressed TCRB transcripts were what got sequenced. Produced via immunoSEQ multiplex PCR; TCRdb's table is partial and in-frame only. The data show around 430,000 clones, approximately 28% seen once. The sample consisted of naive CD4+ T cells from blood. These receptors were collected from a man between 18 and 35 years old in good health.

V usage is TRBV7-6 and J usage is TRBJ2-3; D is uncertain. Trimming stripped 5 bases from V and 2 bases from J, with 8 bases between. The CDR3 covers 13 residues. Germline V gene lookup returns CDR1 SGHVS and CDR2 FNYEAQ. The CDR3 region has the DNA TGTGCCAGCAGCCCCTCTGTCACAGATACGCAGTATTTT. Amino acid sequence: CASSPSVTDTQYF.

The rearrangement links TRBV7-2 to TRBJ1-2; no definite D call. CDR3 length equals 15 residues. V was shortened by 2 bases and J by 8 bases, with 18 bases between the two germline ends. The germline gives CDR1 SGHTA, CDR2 FQGNSA. The CDR3 nucleotides are TGTGCCAGCAGCTTATATGGTCTCGGGCCCCCCGGCTACACCTTC. Encoded protein: CASSLYGLGPPGYTF.

This chain joins TRBV7-9 and TRBJ1-4; D ambiguous. V lost 3 bases to trimming and J lost 0 bases, with 5 bases between them. Germline lookup yields CDR1 SEHNR and CDR2 FQNEAQ (reference sequence). CDR3 length equals 14 residues. CDR3 nucleotide sequence: TGTGCCAGCAGCTTCCGGTCAACTAATGAAAAACTGTTTTTT. Protein product: CASSFRSTNEKLFF.

The V and J genes are TRBV27 and TRBJ2-3, with D perhaps matching TRBD2 (6 bases). V gave up 3 bases and J gave up 4 bases, with 14 bases separating them. Germline V gives CDR1 MNHEY, CDR2 SMNVEV (reference sequence). The CDR3 sequence is 15 residues long. The CDR3 DNA follows: TGTGCCAGCAGTTTTTGGACTACGGGGGCAGATACGCAGTATTTT. This codes for CASSFWTTGADTQYF.

On this clone: The junction departs from germline at one end; a sequencing error may be responsible. The J gene is TRBJ2-1, the V gene TRBV29-1, with D unresolved. Per the germline V gene, CDR1 is SQVTM and CDR2 is ANQGSEA. The CDR3 runs 12 residues. Here the CDR3 reads CVGSSSYNEQFF. In DNA form, the CDR3 reads TGTGTGGGCAGTAGCTCCTACAATGAGCAGTTCTTC.

The chain recombines TRBV30 with TRBJ1-5; 10 bases match TRBD1. The CDR3 consists of 15 residues. The germline CDR1 and CDR2 sequences are GTSNPN and SVGIG (reference sequence). The ends lost 1 base at V and 4 bases at J; junction bases unmatched: 4. The CDR3 spells CAWSGDRGGNQPQHF. For the CDR3, the DNA is TGTGCCTGGAGTGGGGACAGGGGAGGAAATCAGCCCCAGCATTTT.

The chain has TRBV10-3 and TRBJ2-3; unclear D gene. In germline, CDR1 is ENHRY, CDR2 SYGVKD. The germline V and J ends were trimmed by 0 bases and 7 bases, with 14 bases remaining between them. The CDR3 extends over 15 amino acids. The CDR3 protein is CAISESSASPNTQYF. In DNA, the CDR3 is TGTGCCATCAGTGAGTCGAGTGCTAGTCCTAATACGCAGTATTTT.

This clone occurred a few times. The gene calls are TRBV6-1 and TRBJ1-2; D ambiguous. The CDR3 covers 12 residues. Germline V gene data show CDR1 as MNHNS and CDR2 as SASEGT. V lost 4 bases and J lost 7, with 10 bases in between. This CDR3 is CASSVARPGYTF. In nucleotides, the CDR3 is TGTGCCAGCAGTGTTGCCAGGCCTGGCTACACCTTC.

This clone was detected only a few times. The J gene is TRBJ2-7, the V gene TRBV30; D is perhaps TRBD2 (6 bases). Germline V CDR1 and CDR2: GTSNPN, SVGIG (reference sequence). V gave up 2 bases and J gave up 6 bases, with 23 bases separating them. This CDR3 region has 16 residues. Here the CDR3 reads CAWSTYGDFRALEQYF. The CDR3 nucleotides read TGTGCCTGGAGTACCTACGGGGACTTCCGAGCTCTCGAGCAGTACTTC.

There are a few counts of this clone. The chain couples TRBV30 to TRBJ1-5, with a tentative D call TRBD1 (6 bases). Trimming removed 3 bases from V and 6 bases from J, with 12 bases in between. CDR1 is GTSNPN and CDR2 is SVGIG in the germline V gene (reference sequence). The CDR3 spans 13 residues. CDR3 loop: CAWRSRGLQPQHF. The DNA for the CDR3 is TGTGCCTGGAGGAGTCGGGGGCTTCAGCCCCAGCATTTT.

This clone was seen a handful of times. The same CDR3 can be traced to other DNA sequences in this sample. The genes are TRBV5-1 and TRBJ2-3; D may be TRBD2 (6 bases). With 3 bases removed from V and 6 bases from J, the gap between germline ends came to 8 bases. The CDR3 length is 12 residues. Germline assignment: CDR1 SGHRS and CDR2 YFSETQ. The CDR3 loop is CASSSEGDTQYF. In nucleotides, the CDR3 is TGCGCCAGCAGCTCGGAGGGGGATACGCAGTATTTT. Based on the CDR3 plus reference TRBV5-1 and TRBJ2-3, the full variable domain is KAGVTQTPRYLIKTRGQQVTLSCSPISGHRSVSWYQQTPGQGLQFLFEYFSETQRNKGNFPGRFSGRQFSNSRSEMNVSTLELGDSALYLCASSSEGDTQYFGPGTRLTVL.

CDR3 nucleotide sequence: TGTGCCAGCAGCTTCCGCGCTGGGGCCAACGTCCTGACTTTC. Protein product: CASSFRAGANVLTF. The chain carries TRBV7-2 and TRBJ2-6; D is unclear. The germline CDR1 and CDR2 sequences are SGHTA and FQGNSA. The CDR3 length is 14 residues. Deletions cut 3 bases from V and 2 bases from J, with 5 bases between.

The V gene is TRBV5-1, the J gene TRBJ2-1, with TRBD2 matching over 10 bases. This CDR3 has 15 amino acids. From germline, CDR1 is SGHRS and CDR2 YFSETQ. The junction had 5 bases not matched to a gene; V was cut back by 0 bases and J by 8 bases. The CDR3 DNA sequence: TGCGCCAGCAGCTTGGTAACTAGCGGGAAGGATGAGCAGTTCTTC. Translation: CASSLVTSGKDEQFF.

This clone was recorded a few times. The chain uses TRBV7-2 and TRBJ2-7, with 7 bases identical to TRBD2. V trimming: 3 bases; J trimming: 2 bases; junction bases outside the gene matches: 4. Germline V CDR1 and CDR2: SGHTA, FQGNSA. The CDR3 extends over 14 amino acids. In DNA, the CDR3 is TGTGCCAGCAGCTTGAGCGGGACCGCCTACGAGCAGTACTTC. Its translation is CASSLSGTAYEQYF.

The rearrangement joins TRBV30 to TRBJ2-7; no clear D gene. The CDR3 is 14 amino acids. Per the germline V gene, CDR1 is GTSNPN and CDR2 is SVGIG (reference sequence). Trimming removed 0 bases from V and 2 bases from J, with 11 bases in between. The chain's CDR3 is CAWSVRKPPYEQYF. CDR3 sequence (DNA): TGTGCCTGGAGTGTACGGAAGCCACCCTACGAGCAGTACTTC.

Concerning this clone itself: Other DNA sequences of this sample code for an identical CDR3. CDR3 loop: CAWSRTSGTDTQYF. DNA of the CDR3: TGTGCCTGGAGCAGGACTAGCGGTACAGATACGCAGTATTTT. V usage is TRBV30 and J usage is TRBJ2-3; 10 bases fit TRBD2. The trim removed 3 bases at V and 3 bases at J, leaving 3 bases unmatched. CDR1 is GTSNPN, CDR2 SVGIG, per germline (reference sequence). CDR3 length: 14 residues.

This clone has a handful of counts. The V gene is TRBV7-2, the J gene TRBJ2-7; 9 bases are shared with TRBD2. Trimming removed 5 bases from V and 2 bases from J; junction bases left unmatched: 4. Looked up from germline, CDR1 is SGHTA and CDR2 is FQGNSA. This CDR3 comprises 14 residues. The CDR3 region is CASSPSGAPYEQYF. CDR3 DNA sequence: TGTGCCAGCAGCCCTAGCGGGGCACCCTACGAGCAGTACTTC.

This clone was found a few times. The genes are TRBV28 and TRBJ2-3; 7 bases map to TRBD2. The germline V gene has CDR1 MDHEN and CDR2 SYDVKM. The CDR3 contains 14 residues. V dropped 6 bases and J dropped 2; count of bases not matched to a gene: 5. In DNA, the CDR3 is TGTGCCAGCAGACCAAGGGACTACACAGATACGCAGTATTTT. Amino acid sequence: CASRPRDYTDTQYF.

This chain uses TRBV19 with TRBJ2-1, with 7 bases lining up with TRBD2. Losses at the gene ends were 3 bases for V and 10 bases for J; bases not matched to a gene: 9. The V gene's germline CDR1 is LNHDA and CDR2 SQIVND (reference sequence). This CDR3 is 14 amino acids long. The CDR3 loop is CASSIRLADLEQFF. The CDR3 nucleotides read TGTGCCAGTAGTATTCGGCTAGCGGACTTAGAGCAGTTCTTC.

The rearrangement links TRBV9 to TRBJ1-1; D ambiguous. The CDR3 covers 13 residues. From germline, CDR1 is SGDLS and CDR2 YYNGEE. V was trimmed by 3 bases and J by 0 bases, leaving 6 bases between them. The CDR3 region has the DNA TGTGCCAGCAGCGAGCGGCTGAACACTGAAGCTTTCTTT. Its protein product is CASSERLNTEAFF.

The CDR3 DNA sequence: TGTGCCAGCAGCACCAGGACTGGCTCCTACAATGAGCAGTTCTTC. Encoded protein: CASSTRTGSYNEQFF. J is TRBJ2-1 and V is TRBV9; tentatively, D is TRBD2 (5 bases). Germline V gene lookup returns CDR1 SGDLS and CDR2 YYNGEE. The CDR3 spans 15 residues. The V gene lost 4 bases and the J gene lost 0 bases, with 11 bases spanning the gap.

The V and J genes are TRBV29-1 and TRBJ2-7; D uncertain. Germline V gene data show CDR1 as SQVTM and CDR2 as ANQGSEA. This CDR3 has 12 amino acids. Trimming took off 8 bases at V and 2 bases at J, with 13 bases between the two ends. CDR3 region: CSTRTATYEQYF. Written as DNA, the CDR3 is TGCAGCACCCGGACGGCGACCTACGAGCAGTACTTC.

The rearrangement uses TRBV4-3 and TRBJ1-1; D not certain. V was shortened by 1 base and J by 2 bases, with 8 bases between the two germline ends. The CDR3 is made up of 14 amino acids. Germline V gives CDR1 LGHNA, CDR2 YSLEER. The CDR3 loop is CASSQVAVNTEAFF. The CDR3 DNA is TGCGCCAGCAGCCAAGTAGCGGTAAACACTGAAGCTTTCTTT.

This clone was observed a handful of times. The genes are TRBV5-1 and TRBJ2-3, with TRBD1 as a possible D gene (6 bases). The CDR3 covers 13 residues. V was shortened by 4 bases and J by 5 bases, with 11 bases between the two germline ends. Per germline, CDR1 SGHRS and CDR2 YFSETQ. The CDR3 nucleotides read TGCGCCAGCAGCCAGGGGACCCGAGATACGCAGTATTTT. Residues: CASSQGTRDTQYF.